The clone carrying this T cell receptor (beta chain) was picked up a small number of times. The CDR3 sequence is 12 residues long. Trimming took off 7 bases at V and 8 bases at J, with 14 bases between the two ends. Germline-derived CDR1 and CDR2 are GTSNPN and SVGIG (reference sequence). The data were taken from a study of identical twins. A universal primer site came from template switching; cDNA carried unique molecular identifiers. TCRdb reprocessed the 5' RACE reads with MiXCR, giving one entry per CDR3 protein. The table shows 1.5 million to 2 million distinct CDR3 sequences, with about 32% occurring only once. Each donor (without exception) was a healthy Caucasian.

The chain has TRBV30 and TRBJ1-4; D uncertain. Sequencing input: cord blood. This receptor was obtained from a newborn girl in good health. In nucleotides, the CDR3 is TGTGCCTCAGGACGGGTAATCGAAAAACTGTTTTTT. Translated: CASGRVIEKLFF.